In this sample, the clone carrying this T cell receptor (beta chain) turned up a few times. The target antigen is unknown. The data belong to a study of cytomegalovirus exposure and HLA in healthy donors. General study findings and limits: Follow-up analysis later connected one missense variant in DCLRE1C with trimming of TCR beta V- and J-genes. The study flagged some 180 TCR beta chains as cytomegalovirus-associated. Under in vitro conditions, three CMV-associated chains were confirmed as specific for CMV antigens.

The PCR made use of 60 Vbeta and 13 Jbeta primers. Per the study methods: Later, an analysis found 75 million to 100 million unique TCR beta chains, and 10 million to 11 million of these were shared. TCRdb's copy holds only in-frame clones and misses some; the assay was immunoSEQ multiplex PCR. V and J calls plus clone size are reproduced from that table; the DNA served to infer D and trimming. The top ten hold around 3.1% of the sample, which has about 96,000 clones, about four fifths seen once. The material sequenced was PBMCs. The receptor comes from a female donor in good health and CMV-seropositive.

The CDR3 here is CSVGTRTNTEAFF. CDR3 in DNA: TGCAGCGTAGGGACACGCACGAACACTGAAGCTTTCTTT. The chain recombines TRBV29-1 with TRBJ1-1; a weak D match, TRBD1 (6 bases). Germline loops: CDR1 SQVTM, CDR2 ANQGSEA. The CDR3 runs 13 residues. V was pared by 6 bases and J by 1 base, with 12 bases between.